This T cell receptor (beta chain) was retrieved from a study of blood T cell repertoires in COVID-19 (dated by TCRdb to about 2020). Looking at the study overall: Samples from collaborators originated in the United States, Italy and Spain and spanned both the acute and convalescent phases of COVID-19. Subjects who had been exposed to COVID-19, were actively infected with it, or had recovered from it provided the deeply sampled blood TCRbeta repertoires that made up the dataset. The repertoires were released in a freely available public database intended as a resource for research on the immune response to SARS-CoV-2. Samples were obtained from the ongoing ImmuneRACE study (first 160 participants) and from over 1,000 subjects provided by 6 global collaborators. Where available, HLA class I and class II types were taken from metadata supplied by the sample provider and were not determined by assay-based typing. Nearly every sample came with metadata listing a de-identified subject ID, COVID-19 status, age in years and sex. The material from the prospective study consisted of cDNA or gDNA derived from T cells, B-cell-depleted T cells, or PBMCs.

V drops 2 bases and J drops 4 bases, leaving 8 bases in between. Measured from the cysteine to the phenylalanine, the CDR3 is 12 residues long. Of the read, only the CDR3 DNA is kept; its 36 bases are in frame from base 1. CDR1 and CDR2, looked up from the germline V gene, are SQVTM and ANQGSEA. Whole blood was collected in K2EDTA tubes by collaborating institutions according to the institutions' own protocols. For TCRbeta analysis, collaborators shipped samples as frozen whole blood, isolated PBMCs, or DNA extracted from either of those sample types. The immunoSEQ Assay, a bias-controlled multiplex PCR, was used to amplify TCRbeta CDR3 regions from genomic DNA. Per the source publication's procedure: The number of nucleated cells in each sample was estimated by amplification of reference gene primers within the assay. To quantify the absolute abundance of each unique TCRbeta CDR3 rearrangement, sequence reads were collapsed and filtered. Productive Simpson clonality was computed per sample as the square root of Simpson's diversity index over productive rearrangements. TCRdb retrieved this table from immuneACCESS and kept in-frame rearrangements only. Not all clones are present; in checked studies, unresolved V genes account for under half, and no reason is known for the remainder. Clone size and the V and J calls come from that table; the DNA yielded D and trimming. Across this sample there are about 78,000 clones, with under 85% seen only once. The ten largest clones represent around 9.4% of the sample.

Worth noting for this clone: This receptor's antigen is unknown. The sample holds no much larger clone one base away, and base qualities are not on file.

Results and caveats for the whole study, not just this receptor: The quantity of clinical and demographic metadata differed by source and by participant and was supplied without curation.

The TCR comes from a human donor in a cohort sampled during active COVID-19. The chain is made from TRBV29-1 and TRBJ1-2; a confident D gene designation cannot be given. The specimen sequenced was peripheral blood. DNA sequence: TGCAGCGTTGAACTAGTCACCTATGGCTACACCTTC. This is translated as CSVELVTYGYTF.